These 8 T cell receptor beta chains came from one sample sequenced in a study of read filtering for tumor transcriptome and immune sequencing (dated by TCRdb to the early 2020s). The sequencer was an Illumina HiSeq 4000. TCR libraries were built from roughly 400 ng RNA with the Immunoverse kit, using molecular barcoded adaptors covering alpha/delta and beta/gamma chains. TCRdb ran its own pipeline on the public reads, namely fastp trimming at Q25 and MiXCR clone calling, and kept in-frame beta chains. CDR3 protein duplicates are merged, each entry listing the most common genes and DNA. Here the sample has 120,000 or so distinct CDR3 sequences; 13% occur a single time. The ten top clones hold more than 9.5% of the sample. The sequencing sample was made of a population of CD138-negative cells sorted from bone marrow. Sample cell subset or site, as interpreted from the label and publication: bone marrow mononuclear cells depleted of CD138+ plasma/myeloma cells by negative magnetic selection. The origin of the receptors is a donor aged 40 or over with multiple myeloma.

This clonotype was seen ten or more times. The chain uses TRBV27 and TRBJ1-1, with 7 positions matching TRBD1. The ends lost 6 bases at V and 4 bases at J; junction bases unmatched: 8. The CDR3 is 14 residues long. The germline CDR1 and CDR2 sequences are MNHEY and SMNVEV (reference sequence). In DNA form, the CDR3 reads TGTGCCAGCAGCAAACAGGGGTTGACCACTGAAGCTTTCTTT. Translated: CASSKQGLTTEAFF.

This clonotype was counted ten times or more. The V and J genes are TRBV7-2 and TRBJ2-3, with a possible D match to TRBD1 (5 bases). V gave up 2 bases and J gave up 1 base, with 10 bases separating them. The CDR3 consists of 15 residues. From germline, CDR1 is SGHTA and CDR2 FQGNSA. In nucleotides, the CDR3 is TGTGCCAGCAGCTTAACTGGCAGGGGCACAGATACGCAGTATTTT. Protein: CASSLTGRGTDTQYF.

This clonotype has a count of ten or more. V is TRBV18 and J is TRBJ2-4; a weak D match, TRBD1 (6 bases). CDR3 length: 15 amino acids. The germline V gene has CDR1 KGHSH and CDR2 LQKENI. V was shortened by 0 bases and J by 6 bases, with 12 bases between the two germline ends. CDR3 bases: TGTGCCAGCTCACCACCGTGGCAGGGGTTAAACATTCAGTACTTC. This encodes CASSPPWQGLNIQYF.

This clonotype was found many times. The chain employs TRBV12-3 or TRBV12-4 and TRBJ2-7; no clear D. Trimming stripped 0 bases from V and 6 bases from J, with 6 bases between. This CDR3 has 12 residues. The CDR3 loop is CASSLASGEQYF. The CDR3 coding sequence is TGTGCCAGCAGTTTAGCGTCTGGCGAGCAGTACTTC.

The rearrangement joins TRBV7-3 to TRBJ2-2, with a possible D match to TRBD2 (5 bases). The CDR3 extends over 14 amino acids. In germline, CDR1 is SGHTA, CDR2 FQGTGA. The V end was cut by 2 bases, the J end by 9 bases, with 13 bases between. This CDR3 is CASSLVRETRELFF. CDR3 nucleotide sequence: TGTGCCAGCAGCTTAGTCCGGGAAACCCGGGAGCTGTTTTTT. Looking up the rest from reference TRBV7-3 and TRBJ2-2 gives the full variable domain: GAGVSQTPSNKVTEKGKYVELRCDPISGHTALYWYRQSLGQGPEFLIYFQGTGAADDSGLPNDRFFAVRPEGSVSTLKIQRTERGDSAVYLCASSLVRETRELFFGEGSRLTVL.

This clonotype was observed many times. The rearrangement joins TRBV19 to TRBJ2-1, with 10 bases aligning to TRBD2. Germline values: CDR1 LNHDA, CDR2 SQIVND (reference sequence). This CDR3 is 15 amino acids long. Losses at the gene ends were 6 bases for V and 2 bases for J; bases not matched to a gene: 4. The CDR3 loop reads CASRQREGPYNEQFF. The CDR3 coding sequence is TGTGCCAGTAGACAGCGGGAGGGCCCCTACAATGAGCAGTTCTTC. Based on the CDR3 plus reference TRBV19 and TRBJ2-1, the full variable domain is DGGITQSPKYLFRKEGQNVTLSCEQNLNHDAMYWYRQDPGQGLRLIYYSQIVNDFQKGDIAEGYSVSREKKESFPLTVTSAQKNPTAFYLCASRQREGPYNEQFFGPGTRLTVL.

For this clonotype: Here the CDR3 omits its conserved ending phenylalanine or tryptophan, so a read error is the likely source. This chain uses TRBV11-2 with TRBJ2-7; the D gene is possibly TRBD2 (6 bases). Deletions cut 2 bases from V and 2 bases from J, with 13 bases between. This CDR3 contains 15 residues. Germline V CDR1 and CDR2: SGHAT, FQNNGV. The CDR3 DNA is TGTGCCAGCAGCTTACTCGGCGGGGATACCTACGAGCAGTACTTG. It encodes CASSLLGGDTYEQYL.

This clonotype was counted many times. The chain employs TRBV11-2 and TRBJ2-3; D not certain. V was trimmed by 5 bases and J by 0 bases, leaving 12 bases between them. Looked up from germline, CDR1 is SGHAT and CDR2 is FQNNGV. The CDR3 spans 15 residues. The CDR3 DNA reads TGTGCCAGCAGCCCCCTCAGCCCTAGCACAGATACGCAGTATTTT. It translates to CASSPLSPSTDTQYF.